These T cell receptor beta chains were read from a single sample in a study of OX40 agonist ivuxolimab in advanced cancers. Data came from immunoSEQ multiplex PCR; TCRdb stores just in-frame clones and leaves some out. Counted here are just over 7,500 clones, roughly 85% occurring once; the ten biggest clones make up 1.5% to 2%. The starting material was CD4+ or CD8+ T cells sorted from blood, obtained in a trial of the OX40 agonist ivuxolimab. Receptors were obtained from an adult with an advanced solid tumor such as melanoma, head and neck, liver or kidney cancer. The CDR3 runs from the conserved cysteine through the conserved F or W. Each record gives: CDR3 protein, CDR3 DNA, J gene, V gene, D gene, clone size. The D gene is left open where the match is weak. The size entry is marked missing in some rows and otherwise reads once, few, many or a size class.

CDR3aa: CASSLPGGGDGDEQYF
CDR3nt: TGTGCCAGTAGTCTACCAGGAGGGGGGGACGGGGACGAGCAGTACTTC
j_gene: TRBJ2-7
v_gene: TRBV19
d_gene: -
abundance: -

CDR3aa: CASSPRGDTQYF
CDR3nt: TGTGCCAGCTCACCAAGGGGGGATACGCAGTATTTT
j_gene: TRBJ2-3
v_gene: TRBV18
d_gene: -
abundance: -

CDR3aa: CASGWDRASTDTQYF
CDR3nt: TGTGCCAGCGGTTGGGACAGGGCTAGCACAGATACGCAGTATTTT
j_gene: TRBJ2-3
v_gene: TRBV2
d_gene: TRBD1
abundance: -

CDR3aa: CASSPSRLAGAGEQYF
CDR3nt: TGTGCCAGCAGCCCTTCAAGACTCGCGGGGGCGGGGGAGCAGTACTTC
j_gene: TRBJ2-7
v_gene: TRBV7-9
d_gene: -
abundance: -

CDR3aa: CASSPSSGGAGGNEQFF
CDR3nt: TGTGCCAGCAGCCCCTCCAGCGGGGGGGCGGGGGGCAATGAGCAGTTCTTC
j_gene: TRBJ2-1
v_gene: TRBV7-9
d_gene: TRBD2
abundance: -

CDR3aa: CASSLVTDTQYF
CDR3nt: TGTGCCAGCAGCCTTGTCACAGATACGCAGTATTTT
j_gene: TRBJ2-3
v_gene: TRBV9
d_gene: -
abundance: -

CDR3aa: CASSHRVSSYEQYF
CDR3nt: TGTGCCAGCAGTCACAGGGTGAGCTCCTACGAGCAGTACTTC
j_gene: TRBJ2-7
v_gene: TRBV2
d_gene: -
abundance: -

CDR3aa: CASTPLGGYNEQFF
CDR3nt: TGTGCCAGCACCCCCTTGGGTGGGTACAATGAGCAGTTCTTC
j_gene: TRBJ2-1
v_gene: TRBV11-2
d_gene: -
abundance: once

CDR3aa: CASRRGSSTGELFF
CDR3nt: TGTGCCAGCAGACGGGGGAGCAGCACCGGGGAGCTGTTTTTT
j_gene: TRBJ2-2
v_gene: TRBV28
d_gene: -
abundance: -

CDR3aa: CASSLGRDERRNTIYF
CDR3nt: TGCGCCAGCAGCTTGGGTCGGGATGAGAGAAGAAACACCATATATTTT
j_gene: TRBJ1-3
v_gene: TRBV5-1
d_gene: -
abundance: -

CDR3aa: CASSPQGYYNEQFF
CDR3nt: TGTGCCAGCAGCCCCCAGGGATACTACAATGAGCAGTTCTTC
j_gene: TRBJ2-1
v_gene: TRBV27
d_gene: -
abundance: once

CDR3aa: CASSLREAASPLHF
CDR3nt: TGTGCCAGCAGTCTCCGAGAGGCAGCTTCACCCCTCCACTTT
j_gene: TRBJ1-6
v_gene: TRBV27
d_gene: -
abundance: -